This T cell receptor beta chain was sequenced for a study of T cells in Graves' hyperthyroidism and ophthalmopathy. Overall study context: Upon initial diagnosis and before any treatment, peripheral blood was collected. Study results and caveats: The model identified upcoming ophthalmopathy a median roughly 6.5 months ahead of onset. In simple terms, a model built on 13 V-J features told ophthalmopathy apart from stable hyperthyroidism. Clonotypes that were expanded in thyroid above 0.001 mostly appeared in blood too.

This clonotype was detected ten times or more. Its antigen is as yet unknown. Trimming removed 0 bases from V and 1 base from J, with 18 bases in between. The CDR3 spans 17 residues. Germline CDR1 is DFQATT and CDR2 is SNEGSKA (reference sequence). TCR beta CDR3 regions were amplified from RNA transcripts. During a first-round RT-PCR of the TCR CDR3, the HTBI primer set was used. TCRdb re-called the multiplex PCR reads with MiXCR, one entry per CDR3 protein. The sample includes 300,000 to 450,000 distinct CDR3 sequences, about 15% of them seen just once. The chain is built from TRBV20-1 and TRBJ1-1, with D unclear. Sample: blood. The receptor was derived from a woman aged 25-40 years with Graves' hyperthyroidism. For the CDR3, the DNA is TGCAGTGCTAGAGATAGGACTAGGGTGGGTGGGAACACTGAAGCTTTCTTT. It codes for CSARDRTRVGGNTEAFF.